The clone carrying this T cell receptor beta chain is a singleton in its sample. The data are from a study of T cell changes during pregnancy in multiple sclerosis. Sequencing was performed with immunoSEQ multiplex PCR; in TCRdb, only in-frame clones are kept and a portion is missing. The repertoire holds about 48,000 clones, with 90% to 95% as singletons. The specimen comprised CD4+ T cells from peripheral blood mononuclear cells, sampled in the first trimester of pregnancy. This clonotype was obtained from a female donor with multiple sclerosis, enrolled in a pregnancy study.

The chain's CDR3 is CASSFFRKRGGETQYF. The CDR3 DNA reads as TGTGCCAGCAGCTTCTTTCGAAAGCGGGGAGGGGAGACCCAGTACTTC. J is TRBJ2-5 and V is TRBV11-2; 7 bases match TRBD2. The CDR3 extends over 16 amino acids. Germline values: CDR1 SGHAT, CDR2 FQNNGV. V lost 3 bases to trimming and J lost 5 bases; unmatched junction nucleotides: 12.